This TCR beta chain was recovered during a study of OX40 agonist ivuxolimab in advanced cancers. Study information: All patients had ivuxolimab intravenously every 2 weeks at 0.01 to 10 mg/kg. A partial response was reached by three patients: one with hepatocellular carcinoma and two with cutaneous melanoma.

If patients had autoimmune disease history or systemic immunosuppression, they were excluded. In germline, CDR1 is MNHNS, CDR2 SASEGT. This CDR3 contains 14 residues. The V gene lost 2 bases and the J gene lost 1 base, with 8 bases spanning the gap. The protocol was immunoSEQ multiplex PCR, while the TCRdb copy is restricted to in-frame clones and leaves out a portion. The profile shows under 100,000 clones, approximately 82% of them singletons. This sequence joins TRBV6-1 and TRBJ2-5, with D possibly matching TRBD1 (5 bases). The sample consisted of CD4+ or CD8+ T cells sorted from blood, taken in a trial of the OX40 agonist ivuxolimab. This clonotype originated in an adult with an advanced solid tumor such as melanoma, head and neck, liver or kidney cancer. Written as DNA, the CDR3 is TGTGCCAGCAGTGAAATCCAGGGCCAAGAGACCCAGTACTTC. This codes for CASSEIQGQETQYF.